This is a list of T cell receptor beta chains from one sample in a study of cytomegalovirus exposure and HLA in healthy donors. Assay: immunoSEQ multiplex PCR; the TCRdb copy retains only in-frame clones and omits some. The table lists 150,000 to 200,000 clones, roughly 78% of them singletons. Sequencing input: PBMCs. These receptors were taken from a boy younger than 18 in good health and CMV-seronegative. The CDR3 runs from the conserved cysteine through the conserved F or W. D genes are given only for firm matches. The size entry is marked missing in some rows and otherwise reads once, few, many or a size class.

TRBV29-1	TRBJ1-2	.	.	TGCAGCGTTGAAGCCTGGGACACTAACTATGGCTACACCTTC	CSVEAWDTNYGYTF
TRBV27	TRBJ1-2	.	TRBD1	TGTGCCAGCAGTTTATCCTGGGTGACAGGGTATGGCTACACCTTC	CASSLSWVTGYGYTF
TRBV5-1	TRBJ1-6	.	.	TGCGCCAGCAGCCCAGGACTGGTGTATAATTCACCCCTCCACTTT	CASSPGLVYNSPLHF
TRBV7-9	TRBJ2-3	.	TRBD2	TGTTCCAGCAGCTTCTTTAGCGGGGGGGCCGCAGATACGCAGTATTTT	CSSSFFSGGAADTQYF
TRBV7-9	TRBJ2-5	.	TRBD1	TGTGCCAGCAGCCTAGACAGGGGGTGGCAAGAGACCCAGTACTTC	CASSLDRGWQETQYF
TRBV19	TRBJ2-7	once	.	TGTGCCAGTAGTACCGCCACTGGGCACGAGCAGTACTTC	CASSTATGHEQYF
TRBV7-9	TRBJ2-1	.	TRBD1	TGTGCCAGCAGCCCGCGACAGGGACCCTCCTACAATGAGCAGTTCTTC	CASSPRQGPSYNEQFF
TRBV4-1	TRBJ1-1	.	.	TGCGCCAGCAGCCAAGACGGCGGGACTCAAGCTTTCTTT	CASSQDGGTQAFF
TRBV29-1	TRBJ2-7	.	.	TGCAGCGTTGGTTGGGGGCCCGAGGACGAGCAGTACTTC	CSVGWGPEDEQYF
TRBV12-5	TRBJ1-2	.	TRBD1	TGTGCTAGTGGCACGAACAGGGGGCTAAGTCTTAACATTAACTATGGCTACACCTTC	CASGTNRGLSLNINYGYTF
TRBV25-1	TRBJ2-5	.	TRBD1	TGTGCCAGCAGTGGGCTTACCGGGACAGCGAGAAAGGGCCAGTACTTC	CASSGLTGTARKGQYF
TRBV30	TRBJ1-5	.	.	TGTGCCTGGAGTGGAGCGGGTTTACTCCAGCATTTT	CAWSGAGLLQHF
TRBV7-2	TRBJ2-5	few	.	TGTGCCAGCAGCTTAGGGCCCCCCTCCCCGGGGGAGACCCAGTACTTC	CASSLGPPSPGETQYF
TRBV5-1	TRBJ1-1	.	TRBD1	TGCGCCAGCAATCGCAACCGACAGGGGCGCTGGGGTTCAACGGCGGACACTGAAGCTTTCTTT	CASNRNRQGRWGSTADTEAFF
TRBV19	TRBJ2-1	.	TRBD2	TGTGCCAGTGCGCGAAGCGGGATAAGCTCCTACAATGAGCAGTTCTTC	CASARSGISSYNEQFF